The entry that follows covers one T cell receptor (beta chain) sequence. What it recognizes is unknown. These data originate in a study of T cells in Graves' hyperthyroidism and ophthalmopathy. A Clinical Activity Score of at least 3, a NOSPECS grade of at least 4 and a duration under 3 months were recorded in the ophthalmopathy patients. Reasons for excluding patients were uncontrolled infection, other autoimmune disease, pregnancy or lactation. From germline, CDR1 is MNHNS and CDR2 SASEGT. This CDR3 spans 14 amino acids. Trimming stripped 10 bases from V and 1 base from J, with 14 bases between. General study points: Ophthalmopathy was separated from stable hyperthyroidism by a 13 V-J model. Blood also held most thyroid clonotypes expanded beyond 0.001.

RNA transcripts gave rise to amplified TCR beta CDR3 regions. The primer set for the first-round RT-PCR of the TCR CDR3 was HTBI. TCRdb used MiXCR to reprocess the multiplex PCR reads, holding one entry per CDR3 protein. This table has hundreds of thousands of distinct CDR3 sequences, roughly 15% appearing once. The receptor was derived from a man younger than 35 with Graves' ophthalmopathy. Sequences were obtained from blood. The chain recombines TRBV6-1 with TRBJ1-5; D is undetermined. CDR3 sequence: CATYFTGSNQPQHF. As DNA, the CDR3 is TGTGCCACCTACTTCACTGGAAGCAATCAGCCCCAGCATTTT.